Listed here are 32 T cell receptor beta chains from one sample, sequenced in a study of blood T cell repertoires in COVID-19. Some clones are missing from TCRdb's copy, which holds only in-frame ones; the method was immunoSEQ multiplex PCR. The data contain approximately 500,000 clones, 88% of them singletons. The sequenced material came from PBMCs or T cells enriched from blood (not recorded which). Receptor source: a woman in her thirties or forties who had recovered from COVID-19.

This chain links TRBV5-8 with TRBJ2-5; tentative D call: TRBD2 (6 bases). Germline CDR1 and CDR2: SGHTS and YDEGEE. The CDR3 totals 15 residues. The V end was cut by 5 bases, the J end by 5 bases, with 19 bases between. The CDR3 DNA reads as TGTGCCAGCAGTAACGGTCGAAGGGAGGTGGAGACCCAGTACTTC. This codes for CASSNGRREVETQYF.

The chain links TRBV5-1 to TRBJ1-3; D is unresolved. Per germline, CDR1 SGHRS and CDR2 YFSETQ. Trimming removed 3 bases from V and 5 bases from J, with 15 bases in between. CDR3 length: 15 residues. The CDR3 DNA reads TGCGCCAGCAGCTCCACCTTAGGACTGAGAAACACCATATATTTT. This gives the protein CASSSTLGLRNTIYF.

This clone has just a few counts. The rearrangement links TRBV3-1 (or the pseudogene TRBV3-2) to TRBJ1-2; 8 bases agree with TRBD1. The germline V gene encodes CDR1 LGHDT and CDR2 YNNKEL (reference sequence). Trimming at V came to 5 bases and at J to 6 bases, leaving 5 bases not matched to a gene. The length of the CDR3 is 13 residues. DNA for the CDR3: TGTGCCAGCAGCTTTCAGGGGGCGAATGGCTACACCTTC. Protein sequence: CASSFQGANGYTF.

The chain recombines TRBV3-1 (or the pseudogene TRBV3-2) with TRBJ1-2, with TRBD1 as a possible D gene (6 bases). Germline V CDR1 and CDR2: LGHDT, YNNKEL (reference sequence). This CDR3 comprises 12 residues. The germline V and J ends were trimmed by 0 bases and 14 bases, with 13 bases remaining between them. CDR3 sequence reads: CASSQEGVRGTF. Written as DNA, the CDR3 is TGTGCCAGCAGCCAAGAAGGGGTCAGGGGAACCTTC.

The chain links TRBV27 to TRBJ1-1, with D possibly being TRBD1 (5 bases). There are 14 residues in the CDR3. In germline, CDR1 is MNHEY, CDR2 SMNVEV (reference sequence). V was pared by 5 bases and J by 3 bases, with 13 bases between. CDR3 in amino acids: CASSPDSLYTEAFF. The CDR3 DNA reads as TGTGCCAGCAGTCCCGACAGTCTGTACACTGAAGCTTTCTTT.

V and J are TRBV27 and TRBJ1-1, with D maybe TRBD1 (6 bases). The V gene lost 7 bases and the J gene lost 4 bases, with 13 bases spanning the gap. This CDR3 has 13 residues. Germline CDR1 is MNHEY and CDR2 is SMNVEV (reference sequence). Here the CDR3 reads CASKLQGGTEAFF. CDR3 nucleotide sequence: TGTGCCAGCAAACTACAGGGTGGCACTGAAGCTTTCTTT.

This sequence joins TRBV14 and TRBJ1-6, with TRBD1 matching over 10 bases. Germline V gene sequence: CDR1 SGHDN, CDR2 FVKESK. CDR3 length: 15 residues. After removal of 6 bases from V and 4 bases from J, the junction contained 3 bases not matched to a gene. The chain's CDR3 is CASRGQGHYNSPLHF. In nucleotides, the CDR3 is TGTGCCAGCAGGGGACAGGGGCATTATAATTCACCCCTCCACTTT.

CDR3 coding DNA: TGTGCCAGCAGCTGGACTAGCGGAAGCTCCTACGAGCAGTACTTC. Encoded protein: CASSWTSGSSYEQYF. This chain uses TRBV6-2 or TRBV6-3 with TRBJ2-7, with 10 bases identical to TRBD2. The CDR3 contains 15 residues. The V gene's germline CDR1 is MNHEY and CDR2 SVGEGT. With 6 bases clipped from V and 0 bases from J, the junction kept 5 bases outside the gene matches.

The chain joins TRBV6-2 or TRBV6-3 to TRBJ2-2; 9 bases map to TRBD2. Germline assignment: CDR1 MNHEY and CDR2 SVGEGT. Unmatched junction bases numbered 7, after V lost 5 bases and J lost 3 bases. This CDR3 is 16 amino acids long. The CDR3 spells CASSREVAGDTGELFF. CDR3 nucleotide sequence: TGTGCCAGCAGTCGCGAAGTAGCGGGGGACACCGGGGAGCTGTTTTTT.

The chain has TRBV6-5 and TRBJ1-2; TRBD1 agrees at 8 bases. The CDR3 runs to 14 residues. Germline lookup yields CDR1 MNHEY and CDR2 SVGAGI. J lost 8 bases, V lost 2 bases, and 7 bases had no gene match. The CDR3 is CASSYGQGLHGYTF. CDR3 bases: TGTGCCAGCAGTTACGGACAGGGTCTGCACGGCTACACCTTC.

V usage is TRBV23-1 and J usage is TRBJ2-1; TRBD2 matches at 14 bases. TRBV23-1 is marked as an open reading frame, function uncertain. This CDR3 is built from 20 residues. V was pared by 4 bases and J by 9 bases, with 20 bases of the junction left unmatched. CDR3 residues: CASSLHQRMTSGRAFGEQFF. CDR3 DNA sequence: TGCGCCAGCAGTCTGCACCAAAGAATGACTAGCGGGAGGGCTTTTGGTGAGCAGTTCTTC.

This chain joins TRBV19 and TRBJ1-1; D gene uncertain. The germline V and J ends were trimmed by 6 bases and 1 base, with 12 bases remaining between them. In germline, CDR1 is LNHDA, CDR2 SQIVND (reference sequence). The CDR3 is 14 residues long. The CDR3 DNA sequence: TGTGCCAGTAGGATTTGGGCGACGAACACTGAAGCTTTCTTT. Translating gives CASRIWATNTEAFF.

The chain uses TRBV7-9 and TRBJ1-5; 8 bases line up with TRBD1. The germline CDR1 and CDR2 sequences are SEHNR and FQNEAQ (reference sequence). The CDR3 loop spans 16 amino acids. V shed 4 bases and J 0 bases; nucleotides not matched to a gene: 5. DNA of the CDR3: TGTGCCAGCAGCTCCGGACAGGGTCTTAGCAATCAGCCCCAGCATTTT. Translation: CASSSGQGLSNQPQHF.

The rearrangement joins TRBV7-2 to TRBJ2-7; 15 nucleotides align to TRBD2. This CDR3 is 19 amino acids long. V gave up 3 bases and J gave up 2 bases; unmatched junction bases: 11. CDR1 and CDR2 from the germline V gene are SGHTA and FQGNSA. Here the CDR3 DNA reads TGTGCCAGCAGCTTTCAGTTAGGACTAGCGGGAGGGTCCCCCTACGAGCAGTACTTC. Protein sequence: CASSFQLGLAGGSPYEQYF.

The chain uses TRBV7-2 and TRBJ1-5; 7 bases agree with TRBD1. CDR1 is SGHTA and CDR2 is FQGNSA in the germline V gene. The CDR3 spans 14 residues. J gave up 8 bases and V 1 base, and 5 bases lay outside the gene matches. CDR3 nucleotides: TGTGCCAGCAGCTTAGATAGGGGGCGGGAGCCCCAGCATTTT. Its protein is CASSLDRGREPQHF.

The V gene is TRBV9, the J gene TRBJ1-1; perhaps TRBD1 as D (6 bases). V was pared by 0 bases and J by 2 bases, with 11 bases between. From germline, CDR1 is SGDLS and CDR2 YYNGEE. The CDR3 totals 15 residues. CDR3 nucleotide sequence: TGTGCCAGCAGCGTAGATGGGACAACTAACACTGAAGCTTTCTTT. This translates into CASSVDGTTNTEAFF. The whole variable domain, remainder taken from reference TRBV9 and TRBJ1-1, is DSGVTQTPKHLITATGQRVTLRCSPRSGDLSVYWYQQSLDQGLQFLIQYYNGEERAKGNILERFSAQQFPDLHSELNLSSLELGDSALYFCASSVDGTTNTEAFFGQGTRLTVV.

This chain links TRBV27 with TRBJ1-4; D is possibly TRBD1 (6 bases). The length of the CDR3 is 12 residues. Germline CDR1 is MNHEY and CDR2 is SMNVEV (reference sequence). Trimming removed 10 bases from V and 4 bases from J, with 10 bases in between. Here the CDR3 reads CATRTVNEKLFF. The CDR3 coding sequence is TGTGCCACCCGGACAGTTAATGAAAAACTGTTTTTT. Full variable domain (outside the CDR3, taken from reference TRBV27 and TRBJ1-4): EAQVTQNPRYLITVTGKKLTVTCSQNMNHEYMSWYRQDPGLGLRQIYYSMNVEVTDKGDVPEGYKVSRKEKRNFPLILESPSPNQTSLYFCATRTVNEKLFFGSGTQLSVL.

In this sample, this clone turned up a few times. The junction and the germline gene differ at one end; a read error may be behind it. The V and J genes are TRBV6-1 and TRBJ1-4, with 7 bases lining up with TRBD1. The germline V gene has CDR1 MNHNS and CDR2 SASEGT. The CDR3 has 15 residues. CDR3 sequence: CASSEGGSPKGKLFF. CDR3 in DNA: TGTGCCAGCAGCGAAGGGGGCTCCCCTAAGGGAAAACTGTTTTTT.

The chain uses TRBV5-4 and TRBJ2-7; 10 nucleotides align to TRBD2. The V and J ends lost 4 bases and 3 bases, in that order; junction bases with no gene match: 10. The CDR3 has 16 residues. The germline V gene has CDR1 SGHNT and CDR2 YYREEE (reference sequence). CDR3: CASSPRERTSGYEQYF. The CDR3 DNA sequence: TGTGCCAGCAGCCCGAGGGAACGGACTAGCGGCTACGAGCAGTACTTC.

The chain has TRBV7-2 and TRBJ2-7; D remains ambiguous. CDR1 and CDR2 from the germline V gene are SGHTA and FQGNSA. With 5 bases removed from V and 2 bases from J, the gap between germline ends came to 10 bases. This CDR3 spans 13 amino acids. The CDR3 loop reads CASSTGRTYEQYF. In DNA form, the CDR3 reads TGTGCCAGCAGCACCGGTCGAACCTACGAGCAGTACTTC.

The chain employs TRBV18 and TRBJ2-3; a weak D match, TRBD2 (7 bases). CDR1 is KGHSH and CDR2 is LQKENI in the germline V gene. The V gene lost 0 bases and the J gene lost 4 bases, with 20 bases spanning the gap. This CDR3 contains 18 residues. Written as DNA, the CDR3 is TGTGCCAGCTCACCACCGAGGGGGGGGGACCACACAGCAGATACGCAGTATTTT. Translation: CASSPPRGGDHTADTQYF.

This clone was detected only once. J is TRBJ2-7 and V is TRBV5-1; D remains ambiguous. The CDR3 is 14 amino acids. Germline-derived CDR1 and CDR2 are SGHRS and YFSETQ. Trimming left V 5 bases short and J 4 bases short, with 16 bases between. DNA for the CDR3: TGCGCCAGCAGGTTCACCAACGACGGGTACGAGCAGTACTTC. Its translation: CASRFTNDGYEQYF.

About this clone: The limits of the CDR3 on the DNA are not certain, so only TCRdb's listed CDR3 is given. The V gene is TRBV25-1, the J gene TRBJ1-1. The CDR3 is 11 residues long, counting both termini. CDR1 is MGHDK, CDR2 SYGVNS, per germline. The CDR3 sequence: CASILGLEAFF.

The DNA of the CDR3 is TGTGCCACCGTACGGGAGTTAGTCGCAGGGGATACGCAGTATTTT. Its translation: CATVRELVAGDTQYF. The rearrangement uses TRBV10-3 and TRBJ2-3; D may be TRBD2 (6 bases). The CDR3 has 15 residues. Germline V lookup: CDR1 ENHRY, CDR2 SYGVKD. Trimming stripped 10 bases from V and 6 bases from J, with 23 bases between.

The V gene is TRBV6-2 or TRBV6-3, the J gene TRBJ2-5, with D tentatively TRBD2 (6 bases). The CDR3 extends over 15 amino acids. V was pared by 2 bases and J by 2 bases, with 12 bases between. Germline CDR1 is MNHEY and CDR2 is SVGEGT. The CDR3, as DNA: TGTGCCAGCAGTTACGGGACTGAGGATCAAGAGACCCAGTACTTC. Translating it yields CASSYGTEDQETQYF.

The rearrangement uses TRBV9 and TRBJ2-1, with no clear D. V was cut by 7 bases and J by 3 bases, with 11 bases left in between. Germline CDR1 and CDR2: SGDLS and YYNGEE. The CDR3 totals 13 residues. CDR3 sequence reads: CASSHPYYNEQFF. The CDR3 nucleotides read TGTGCCAGCTCCCATCCCTACTACAATGAGCAGTTCTTC.

The chain combines TRBV11-2 with TRBJ2-7, with 12 bases that match TRBD2. The CDR3 extends over 15 amino acids. J lost 4 bases, V lost 1 base, and 2 bases had no gene match. Per germline, CDR1 SGHAT and CDR2 FQNNGV. The CDR3 bases are TGTGCCAGCAGCTTAGGACTAGCGGGAGTTTACGAGCAGTACTTC. Amino acid sequence: CASSLGLAGVYEQYF.

V gene TRBV7-6 combines with J gene TRBJ2-5, with unresolved D. This CDR3 contains 11 residues. Per germline, CDR1 SGHVS and CDR2 FNYEAQ. Trimming shortened V by 3 bases and J by 4 bases, and 3 bases separated the two germline ends. The CDR3 sequence: CASSFRETQYF. CDR3 bases: TGTGCCAGCAGCTTTCGAGAGACCCAGTACTTC.

The chain recombines TRBV5-4 with TRBJ2-5, with TRBD1 identical over 7 bases. Trimming took 2 bases from V and 5 from J; bases not matched to a gene: 3. Germline CDR1 and CDR2: SGHNT and YYREEE (reference sequence). This CDR3 spans 13 amino acids. This CDR3 is CASSFQGVETQYF. The DNA for the CDR3 is TGTGCCAGCAGCTTTCAGGGGGTGGAGACCCAGTACTTC.

This clone has a count of ten or more. J is TRBJ1-4 and V is TRBV19, with D possibly being TRBD1 (6 bases). The V gene's germline CDR1 is LNHDA and CDR2 SQIVND (reference sequence). The CDR3 contains 17 residues. Deletions cut 4 bases from V and 2 bases from J, with 17 bases between. CDR3 DNA sequence: TGTGCCAGTAGTACCCGAAACCAGGGGTTGACTAATGAAAAACTGTTTTTT. It codes for CASSTRNQGLTNEKLFF.

This clone was detected only a few times. The chain joins TRBV27 to TRBJ1-2; D uncertain. Looked up from germline, CDR1 is MNHEY and CDR2 is SMNVEV (reference sequence). The CDR3 has 14 amino acids. V was clipped by 5 bases and J by 4 bases, with 14 bases between them. The CDR3 bases are TGTGCCAGCAGTCGGGGAGTGTGGGGCTATGGCTACACCTTC. Protein: CASSRGVWGYGYTF.

This chain uses TRBV18 with TRBJ2-7; 7 positions match TRBD2. Germline CDR1 and CDR2: KGHSH and LQKENI. The J segment lost 3 bases and the V segment lost 0 bases, leaving 5 bases of the junction unmatched. The CDR3 is made up of 15 amino acids. CDR3 DNA: TGTGCCAGCTCACCACCCCAGCGGGACGGCTACGAGCAGTACTTC. Encoded protein: CASSPPQRDGYEQYF. Filled out from reference TRBV18 and TRBJ2-7, the complete variable domain reads NAGVMQNPRHLVRRRGQEARLRCSPMKGHSHVYWYRQLPEEGLKFMVYLQKENIIDESGMPKERFSAEFPKEGPSILRIQQVVRGDSAAYFCASSPPQRDGYEQYFGPGTRLTVT.